Below, 8 T cell receptor beta chains from the same sample are listed, as sequenced in a study of blood T cell repertoires in COVID-19. Measured with immunoSEQ multiplex PCR; TCRdb has only the in-frame clones, and not every one. This sample has 150,000 or so clones; 85% to 90% occur once, and the top ten carry around an eighth. Specimen: peripheral blood. The receptors come from a man aged 18-30 years with COVID-19, enrolled during active disease.

V usage is TRBV27 and J usage is TRBJ2-7; TRBD1 aligns across 7 bases. Losses at the gene ends were 2 bases for V and 2 bases for J; bases not matched to a gene: 6. The CDR3 runs 15 residues. Germline CDR1 MNHEY, CDR2 SMNVEV (reference sequence). This CDR3 is CASSLVRTGAYEQYF. CDR3 DNA: TGTGCCAGCAGTTTAGTGAGGACAGGAGCCTACGAGCAGTACTTC.

This chain uses TRBV6-2 or TRBV6-3 with TRBJ1-4; TRBD1 matches at 12 bases. Germline CDR1 and CDR2: MNHEY and SVGEGT. The CDR3 is made up of 15 amino acids. Trimming removed 2 bases from V and 7 bases from J; junction bases left unmatched: 2. The CDR3: CASSYGTGGFEKLFF. The CDR3 DNA follows: TGTGCCAGCAGTTACGGGACAGGGGGCTTTGAAAAACTGTTTTTT.

This clone was found once. J is TRBJ2-3 and V is TRBV29-1; the D gene is possibly TRBD2 (5 bases). The CDR3 is 17 residues long. Germline V gene lookup returns CDR1 SQVTM and CDR2 ANQGSEA. With 5 bases removed from V and 0 bases from J, the gap between germline ends came to 21 bases. CDR3 DNA sequence: TGCAGCGTTACGATTACAAAAGACTGGAGGAGCACAGATACGCAGTATTTT. As protein: CSVTITKDWRSTDTQYF.

V is TRBV28 and J is TRBJ2-5, with D possibly being TRBD1 (6 bases). The CDR3 runs 14 residues. Trimming cost V 10 bases and J 2 bases, with 17 bases left between them. The germline gives CDR1 MDHEN, CDR2 SYDVKM. The CDR3 here is CATWRTAPQETQYF. The CDR3 bases are TGTGCCACCTGGAGGACAGCCCCACAAGAGACCCAGTACTTC.

This clone was recorded a few times. The chain uses TRBV6-5 and TRBJ2-5, with 7 bases matching TRBD1. This CDR3 region has 16 residues. Germline assignment: CDR1 MNHEY and CDR2 SVGAGI. The junction had 10 bases not matched to a gene; V was cut back by 2 bases and J by 4 bases. The CDR3 spells CASSYEVAGGRETQYF. For the CDR3, the DNA is TGTGCCAGCAGTTACGAGGTCGCAGGGGGAAGAGAGACCCAGTACTTC.

The chain carries TRBV3-1 (or the pseudogene TRBV3-2) and TRBJ1-6; D is perhaps TRBD1 (6 bases). Per the germline V gene, CDR1 is LGHDT and CDR2 is YNNKEL (reference sequence). V lost 4 bases to trimming and J lost 8 bases, with 18 bases between them. This CDR3 region has 16 residues. DNA for the CDR3: TGTGCCAGCAGCCGTTCATCAGGGGCCGGCGATTCACCCCTCCACTTT. Translated, it gives CASSRSSGAGDSPLHF.

The rearrangement links TRBV7-2 to TRBJ2-1; tentative D call: TRBD2 (6 bases). This CDR3 comprises 16 residues. Germline V gene sequence: CDR1 SGHTA, CDR2 FQGNSA. V lost 3 bases, J lost 4 bases, and 16 bases lay in between. CDR3 DNA sequence: TGTGCCAGCAGCTTCGGTGGGGCTAGCGTTTACAATGAGCAGTTCTTC. This codes for CASSFGGASVYNEQFF. The complete variable domain, with remaining parts taken from reference TRBV7-2 and TRBJ2-1, reads GAGVSQSPSNKVTEKGKDVELRCDPISGHTALYWYRQSLGQGLEFLIYFQGNSAPDKSGLPSDRFSAERTGGSVSTLTIQRTQQEDSAVYLCASSFGGASVYNEQFFGPGTRLTVL.

On this clone: In the same sample, other DNA sequences code for this CDR3. This chain joins TRBV18 and TRBJ1-5; 7 bases are a match to TRBD1. The CDR3 is 14 amino acids. V shed 3 bases, J shed 2 bases, and the junction held 1 base outside the gene matches. Germline loops: CDR1 KGHSH, CDR2 LQKENI. The CDR3 DNA reads TGTGCCAGCTCACCCGGACAGGGCAATCAGCCCCAGCATTTT. It is translated as CASSPGQGNQPQHF.